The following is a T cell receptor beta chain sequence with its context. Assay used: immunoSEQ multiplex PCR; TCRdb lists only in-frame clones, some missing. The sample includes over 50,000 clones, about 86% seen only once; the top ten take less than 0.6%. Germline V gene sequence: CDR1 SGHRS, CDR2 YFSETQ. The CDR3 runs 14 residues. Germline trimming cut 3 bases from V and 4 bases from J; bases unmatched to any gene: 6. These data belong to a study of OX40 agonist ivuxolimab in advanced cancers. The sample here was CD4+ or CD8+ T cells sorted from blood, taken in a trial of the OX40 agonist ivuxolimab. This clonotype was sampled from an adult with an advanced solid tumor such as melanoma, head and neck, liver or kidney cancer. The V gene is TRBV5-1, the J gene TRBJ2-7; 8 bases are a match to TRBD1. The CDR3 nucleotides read TGCGCCAGCAGCTGGACAGGGAGAGGGTACGAGCAGTACTTC. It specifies CASSWTGRGYEQYF.